The entry below describes one T cell receptor (beta chain). The entry originates in a study of blood T cell repertoires in COVID-19. The overall study: Both acute and convalescent COVID-19 samples were obtained from the United States, Italy and Spain. T cells, B-cell-depleted T cells, or PBMCs provided the cDNA or gDNA that served as material.

Clones were sequenced by immunoSEQ multiplex PCR, and TCRdb holds only the in-frame ones, with some missing. The table records about 170,000 clones, 70% to 85% of them present only once. The CDR3 has 13 amino acids. V gave up 5 bases and J gave up 4 bases, with 11 bases separating them. The receptor was derived from a man aged 60 to 69 who had recovered from COVID-19. The material sequenced was peripheral blood. The chain links TRBV12-3 or TRBV12-4 to TRBJ1-1, with D possibly TRBD1 on 6 matching bases. The CDR3 loop reads CASSTGPVTEAFF. As DNA, the CDR3 is TGTGCCAGCAGTACAGGGCCGGTCACTGAAGCTTTCTTT.